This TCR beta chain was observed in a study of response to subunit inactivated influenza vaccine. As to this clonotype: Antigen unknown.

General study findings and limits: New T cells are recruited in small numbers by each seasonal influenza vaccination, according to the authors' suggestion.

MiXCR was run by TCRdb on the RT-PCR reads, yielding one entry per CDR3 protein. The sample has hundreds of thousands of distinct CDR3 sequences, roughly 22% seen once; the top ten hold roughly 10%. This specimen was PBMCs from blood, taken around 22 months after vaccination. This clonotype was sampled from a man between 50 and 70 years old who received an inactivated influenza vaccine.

CDR3 nucleotide sequence: TGTGCCACCAGCAGAGATGGGAAGGGGACGAACACTGAAGCTTTCTTT. It translates to CATSRDGKGTNTEAFF. This sequence joins TRBV15 and TRBJ1-1, with D possibly matching TRBD1 (5 bases). V gave up 0 bases and J gave up 1 base, with 12 bases separating them. Germline V gene lookup returns CDR1 LNHNV and CDR2 YYDKDF (reference sequence). This CDR3 is built from 16 residues.